In this sample, the clone carrying this T cell receptor (beta chain) turned up a few times. Other DNA sequences within the sample encode an identical CDR3. Stated treatment: oral pan-JAK inhibitor, 5-10 mg twice daily. The data are from a study of CD8+ T cells in alopecia areata. After isolation, RNA underwent reverse transcription to generate cDNA as the sequencing template. Generated by immunoSEQ multiplex PCR, the TCRdb table keeps only in-frame clones and is missing some. This table holds 170,000 or so clones, roughly three fifths found once. The trim removed 6 bases at V and 4 bases at J, leaving 3 bases unmatched. Germline V gene data show CDR1 as SQVTM and CDR2 as ANQGSEA. The CDR3 has 12 amino acids.

The material was CD8+ T cells sorted from blood, obtained at week 24, from a patient treated with tofacitinib. The rearrangement links TRBV29-1 to TRBJ1-2; 9 bases match TRBD1. This receptor was obtained from a human donor with alopecia areata. In DNA form, the CDR3 reads TGCAGCGTCCGGGACAGGGTCTATGGCTACACCTTC. Its translation is CSVRDRVYGYTF. The full variable domain, with the rest looked up from reference TRBV29-1 and TRBJ1-2, is SAVISQKPSRDICQRGTSLTIQCQVDSQVTMMFWYRQQPGQSLTLIATANQGSEATYESGFVIDKFPISRPNLTFSTLTVSNMSPEDSSIYLCSVRDRVYGYTFGSGTRLTVV.